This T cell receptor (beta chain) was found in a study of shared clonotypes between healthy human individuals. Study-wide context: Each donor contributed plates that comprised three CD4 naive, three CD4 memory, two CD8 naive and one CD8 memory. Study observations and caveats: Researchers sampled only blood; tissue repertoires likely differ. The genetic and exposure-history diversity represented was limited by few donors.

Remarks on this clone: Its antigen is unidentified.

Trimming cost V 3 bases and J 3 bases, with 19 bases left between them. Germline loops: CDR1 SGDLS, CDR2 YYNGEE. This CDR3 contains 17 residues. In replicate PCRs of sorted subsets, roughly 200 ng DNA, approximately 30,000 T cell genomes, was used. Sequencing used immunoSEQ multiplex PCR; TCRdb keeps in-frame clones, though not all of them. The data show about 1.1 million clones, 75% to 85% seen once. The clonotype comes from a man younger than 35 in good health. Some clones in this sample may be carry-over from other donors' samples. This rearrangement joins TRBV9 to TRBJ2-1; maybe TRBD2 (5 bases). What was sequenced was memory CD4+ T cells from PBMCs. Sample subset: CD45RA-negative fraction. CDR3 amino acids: CASSARPRSEDYNEQFF. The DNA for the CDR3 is TGTGCCAGCAGCGCCAGACCGCGTAGCGAAGACTACAATGAGCAGTTCTTC.